Below, one TCR beta chain is given with its context. Its antigen is currently unknown. Time point reported: blood from clinic visit 5 months post-surgery; TSC patient then seizure free. The sequenced cases were selected for having the highest brain T cell transcript signatures. This specimen comes from a study of brain T cells in children with intractable seizures. Only in-frame clones appear in the TCRdb table, and some are missing; sequencing was by immunoSEQ multiplex PCR. The repertoire holds about 340,000 clones, with over 85% as singletons. Whole-study findings and limits: Absence of clones before surgery may stem from lower sequencing depth.

This TCR was recovered from a boy younger than two with tuberous sclerosis and intractable seizures. Sample: peripheral blood, taken 4 to 6 months after surgery.

The CDR3 region has the DNA TGTGCCAGCAGTACCGGGACAGCACGTTCCTACGAGCAGTACTTC. Translated: CASSTGTARSYEQYF. The V and J genes are TRBV6-5 and TRBJ2-7; TRBD1 agrees at 7 bases. This CDR3 has 15 amino acids. CDR1 and CDR2 from the germline V gene are MNHEY and SVGAGI. The V segment lost 5 bases and the J segment 1 base; nucleotides outside the gene matches: 8.